This is a list of T cell receptor beta chains from one sample in a study of cytomegalovirus exposure and HLA in healthy donors. Sequencing used immunoSEQ multiplex PCR; TCRdb keeps in-frame clones, though not all of them. The sample carries about 180,000 clones, around 77% recorded once. The sample comprised PBMCs. The source of these receptors is a man aged 60 to 75 in good health and CMV-seronegative. The CDR3 runs from the conserved cysteine through the conserved F or W.

V: TRBV5-1
J: TRBJ1-2
CDR3: CASSSGGGNYGYTF

V: TRBV12-5
J: TRBJ1-2
CDR3: CASVSGNYGYPF

V: TRBV6-1
J: TRBJ1-5
CDR3: CASSEQTVQPQHF

V: TRBV5-1
J: TRBJ2-2
CDR3: CASSYRSTGELFF

V: TRBV15
J: TRBJ2-1
CDR3: CATSRDLQGGHNEQFF

V: TRBV28
J: TRBJ2-5
CDR3: CASSVGARETQYF

V: TRBV9
J: TRBJ2-1
CDR3: CASSPDERGRNEQFF

V: TRBV5-4
J: TRBJ2-7
CDR3: CAISRDATYEQYF

V: TRBV6-1
J: TRBJ2-5
CDR3: CASSEWRGAVGQTQYF

V: TRBV2
J: TRBJ2-7
CDR3: CASRGGGYEQYF

V: TRBV7-7
J: TRBJ2-1
CDR3: CASSLGLDRGDEQFF

V: TRBV4-1
J: TRBJ1-6
CDR3: CASSQGNRGYNSPLHF

V: TRBV7-9
J: -
CDR3: CASSWQPNDGRTYEQYF

V: TRBV19
J: TRBJ2-3
CDR3: CASSFGQRFDTQYF

V: TRBV5-4
J: TRBJ1-2
CDR3: CASSVPTADRHYGYTF

V: TRBV10-3
J: TRBJ2-7
CDR3: CAIKKEGSYEQYF

V: TRBV28
J: TRBJ2-7
CDR3: CASSLPGGETYEQYF

V: TRBV19
J: TRBJ1-5
CDR3: CASRPGTGSNQPQHF

V: TRBV9
J: TRBJ2-2
CDR3: CASSVRTSGTGELFF

V: TRBV10-2
J: TRBJ2-5
CDR3: CASSHVGDQYF

V: TRBV29-1
J: TRBJ2-6
CDR3: CSVRNRDSDSGANVLTF

V: TRBV30
J: TRBJ1-1
CDR3: CAWNNGTPNTEAFF

V: TRBV28
J: TRBJ1-1
CDR3: CASLLAGSTEAFF

V: TRBV19
J: TRBJ2-2
CDR3: CATEGGLAGATGELFF

V: TRBV19
J: TRBJ2-7
CDR3: CASSPPSGTGLYEQYF

V: TRBV18
J: TRBJ2-3
CDR3: CASSPTVSTDTQYF

V: TRBV6-5
J: TRBJ1-2
CDR3: CASSYSRPPNYGYTF

V: TRBV9
J: TRBJ2-5
CDR3: CASSPRERGLGKTQYF

V: TRBV27
J: TRBJ2-3
CDR3: CASSLTGIGTSYGTDTQYF

V: TRBV29-1
J: TRBJ2-1
CDR3: CSVEGTNSPQIKERYGQFF

V: TRBV19
J: TRBJ2-5
CDR3: CASSIGAGQETQYF

V: TRBV6-5
J: TRBJ1-2
CDR3: CASRGTAKEFYGYTF

V: TRBV6-1
J: TRBJ1-5
CDR3: CASRWGGQGNQPQHF

V: TRBV5-4
J: TRBJ2-5
CDR3: CASSQDSKETQYF

V: TRBV6-5
J: TRBJ1-1
CDR3: CASSYDNTGYAEAFF

V: TRBV27
J: TRBJ1-2
CDR3: CASSFSRGSYGYTF

V: TRBV6-1
J: TRBJ1-3
CDR3: CASSPGAAGNTIYF

V: TRBV2
J: TRBJ2-5
CDR3: CASRYTQGSGETQYF

V: TRBV9
J: TRBJ2-6
CDR3: CASSVILSGANVLTF

V: TRBV5-4
J: TRBJ2-7
CDR3: CASSLTGSYEQYF

V: TRBV5-1
J: TRBJ1-1
CDR3: CASSLGIGGVEAFF

V: TRBV7-3
J: TRBJ2-3
CDR3: CASSSNLAGGRDTQYF

V: TRBV5-1
J: TRBJ2-2
CDR3: CASSFPRAQGDTGELFF

V: TRBV11-2
J: TRBJ2-7
CDR3: CASSLVVAGERYF

V: TRBV7-9
J: TRBJ2-7
CDR3: CASSLGVTSGSRSYEQYF

V: TRBV7-8
J: TRBJ2-7
CDR3: CASSLVVGGAAYEQYF

V: TRBV7-9
J: TRBJ1-2
CDR3: CASSDTKDREGNGYTF

V: TRBV7-2
J: TRBJ2-3
CDR3: CASRGTSGRRDTQYF

V: TRBV9
J: TRBJ2-2
CDR3: CASNPQGTGELFF

V: TRBV18
J: TRBJ2-7
CDR3: CASSPRQGTGGQYF

V: TRBV7-9
J: TRBJ2-3
CDR3: CSSSAGLDTQYF

V: TRBV10-2
J: TRBJ2-7
CDR3: CASRTVGHEQYF

V: TRBV10-3
J: TRBJ2-6
CDR3: CAISVNSRKSGANVLTF

V: TRBV29-1
J: TRBJ1-1
CDR3: CSVEWQREAFF

V: TRBV9
J: TRBJ2-2
CDR3: CASSARQGNTGELFF